A single sample is the source of the 12 T cell receptor beta chains below, sequenced in a study of metastatic and nonmetastatic thyroid tumors. All patients reached thyroid surgery having received no treatment beforehand. TCRdb recomputed clones from the PCR reads via MiXCR. The repertoire holds under 35,000 clones, with about a third as singletons. The sample comprised tumor tissue. All receptors come from a female donor with papillary thyroid cancer or a benign thyroid nodule (not recorded which). Some clones in this sample may be carry-over from other donors' samples.

By sample fraction, this clone is medium-sized (0.01 to 0.1%). The genes are TRBV4-1 and TRBJ2-1, with D hard to call. The CDR3 length is 14 residues. Trimming cost V 4 bases and J 2 bases, with 9 bases left between them. Germline V gives CDR1 MGHRA, CDR2 YSYEKL. DNA for the CDR3: TGCGCCAGCAGCCGCGTCGGAACCTACAATGAGCAGTTCTTC. It encodes CASSRVGTYNEQFF.

The CDR3 reads CASSKLAGEAPERFF. The CDR3 nucleotides read TGTGCCAGTAGTAAACTAGCGGGGGAGGCCCCTGAGAGATTCTTC. The chain recombines TRBV19 with TRBJ2-1, with TRBD2 matching 11 bases. This CDR3 region has 15 residues. The V segment lost 4 bases and the J segment 16 bases; nucleotides outside the gene matches: 15. Germline V gene lookup returns CDR1 LNHDA and CDR2 SQIVND (reference sequence).

This clone was observed a few times. A read error may produce the germline difference seen at one junction end. This rearrangement joins TRBV28 to TRBJ2-1; TRBD1 matches 8 bases. Germline CDR1 and CDR2: MDHEN and SYDVKM. The CDR3 is 16 residues long. The CDR3 loop reads CASSLWTGTELNEQFF. CDR3 DNA: TGTGCCAGCAGTCTATGGACAGGGACCGAGCTCAATGAGCAGTTCTTC.

This clone came up a few times. CDR3 nucleotide sequence: TGTGCCACCAGCAGAGGGAGGGCCGGGGGTGATGAGCAGTTCTTC. It translates to CATSRGRAGGDEQFF. The chain couples TRBV15 to TRBJ2-1; tentative D call: TRBD2 (6 bases). The germline gives CDR1 LNHNV, CDR2 YYDKDF (reference sequence). V lost 1 base to trimming and J lost 8 bases, with 15 bases between them. There are 15 residues in the CDR3.

This clone was detected only a few times. The CDR3 bases are TGTGCCAGTAGCATTCAGGGTTGGGATACCTACGAGCAGTACTTC. This gives the protein CASSIQGWDTYEQYF. The chain carries TRBV19 and TRBJ2-7; TRBD1 is a possible D gene (5 bases). The CDR3 has 15 amino acids. The germline V gene encodes CDR1 LNHDA and CDR2 SQIVND (reference sequence). The V and J ends lost 6 bases and 2 bases respectively, with 17 bases between them.

The V gene is TRBV7-3, the J gene TRBJ2-1, with D possibly TRBD1 on 6 matching bases. Per germline, CDR1 SGHTA and CDR2 FQGTGA. The CDR3 length is 13 residues. The V and J ends lost 6 bases and 6 bases respectively, with 12 bases between them. The CDR3 nucleotides read TGTGCCAGCAGTCCACAGGGTTCCAATGAGCAGTTCTTC. Translation: CASSPQGSNEQFF.

This clone came up a few times. V and J are TRBV19 and TRBJ2-7; D is unresolved. CDR1 and CDR2 (germline): LNHDA, SQIVND (reference sequence). The CDR3 has 14 amino acids. Trimming left V 1 base short and J 3 bases short, with 10 bases between. CDR3 sequence reads: CASSIATDHYEQYF. The CDR3 nucleotides are TGTGCCAGTAGTATAGCAACCGATCACTACGAGCAGTACTTC.

The sample holds a few counts of this clone. The CDR3 here is CASSVEAGTGNTIYF. CDR3 nucleotide sequence: TGTGCCAGCAGCGTTGAGGCGGGTACTGGAAACACCATATATTTT. The chain joins TRBV9 to TRBJ1-3; no clear D gene. This CDR3 region has 15 residues. V was cut by 2 bases and J by 2 bases, with 11 bases left in between. Germline-derived CDR1 and CDR2 are SGDLS and YYNGEE.

V is TRBV6-2 or TRBV6-3 and J is TRBJ1-5; unclear D gene. The CDR3 is made up of 13 amino acids. The germline V and J ends were trimmed by 2 bases and 1 base, with 3 bases remaining between them. CDR1 and CDR2 from the germline V gene are MNHEY and SVGEGT. CDR3 coding DNA: TGTGCCAGCAGTTACGAAAGCAATCAGCCCCAGCATTTT. Its translation: CASSYESNQPQHF.

This clone was counted a few times. V is TRBV29-1 and J is TRBJ1-1; TRBD1 aligns across 8 bases. The CDR3 extends over 11 amino acids. Germline V lookup: CDR1 SQVTM, CDR2 ANQGSEA. V gave up 1 base and J gave up 10 bases; unmatched junction bases: 2. The CDR3 DNA follows: TGCAGCGTTGAAGTCAGGGGGCGAGCTTTCTTT. This sequence encodes CSVEVRGRAFF.

This CDR3 reads CASSVEGGRFGYTF. The CDR3 DNA is TGTGCCAGCAGCGTAGAGGGGGGCCGGTTTGGCTACACCTTC. This chain joins TRBV9 and TRBJ1-2, with D possibly being TRBD1 (6 bases). This CDR3 comprises 14 residues. V was pared by 0 bases and J by 7 bases, with 13 bases between. CDR1 and CDR2 from the germline V gene are SGDLS and YYNGEE.

This chain uses TRBV24-1 with TRBJ2-3, with a weak D call TRBD2 (7 bases). V was pared by 4 bases and J by 4 bases, with 14 bases between. Germline CDR1 is KGHDR and CDR2 is SFDVKD. The CDR3 spans 15 residues. Written as DNA, the CDR3 is TGTGCCACCAGTGAGGGGGGGCTTAGATCAGATACGCAGTATTTT. It yields the protein CATSEGGLRSDTQYF.